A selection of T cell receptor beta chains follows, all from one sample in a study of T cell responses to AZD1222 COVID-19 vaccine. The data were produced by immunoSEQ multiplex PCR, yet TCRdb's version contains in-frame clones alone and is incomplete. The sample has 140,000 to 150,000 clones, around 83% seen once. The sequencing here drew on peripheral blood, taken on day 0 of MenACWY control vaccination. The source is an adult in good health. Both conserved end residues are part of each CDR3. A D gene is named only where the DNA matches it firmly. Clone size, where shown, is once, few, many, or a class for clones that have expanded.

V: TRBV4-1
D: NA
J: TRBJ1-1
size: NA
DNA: TGCGCCAGCAGCCATACCCCCGGCGGTATGAACACTGAAGCTTTCTTT
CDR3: CASSHTPGGMNTEAFF

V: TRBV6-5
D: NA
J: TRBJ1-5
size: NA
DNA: TGTGCCAGCAGTTACGATTCGGCTAGACAGCCCCAGCATTTT
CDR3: CASSYDSARQPQHF

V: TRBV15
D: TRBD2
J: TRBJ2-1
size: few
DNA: TGTGCCACCAGCAGAGCGGGGGGAGGAGGCAATGAGCAGTTCTTC
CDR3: CATSRAGGGGNEQFF

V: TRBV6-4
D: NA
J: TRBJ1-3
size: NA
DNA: TGTGCCAGCAGTGTCGGGAGGGCACCTGGAAACACCATATATTTT
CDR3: CASSVGRAPGNTIYF

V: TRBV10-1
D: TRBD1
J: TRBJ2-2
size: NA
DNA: TGCGCCAGCTCTCACAGGGGAACCGGGGAGCTGTTTTTT
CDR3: CASSHRGTGELFF

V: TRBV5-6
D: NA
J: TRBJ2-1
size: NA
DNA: TGTGCCAGCAGCTTTGGTCGTTACAATGAGCAGTTCTTC
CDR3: CASSFGRYNEQFF

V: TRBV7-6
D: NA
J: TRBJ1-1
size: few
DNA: TGTGCCAGCAGCTTAGCGCAAGCCCACACTTACACTGAAGCTTTCTTT
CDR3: CASSLAQAHTYTEAFF

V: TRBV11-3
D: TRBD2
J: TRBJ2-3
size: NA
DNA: TGTGCCAGCAGCCTGGTAGCGGGAGATACGCAGTATTTT
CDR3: CASSLVAGDTQYF

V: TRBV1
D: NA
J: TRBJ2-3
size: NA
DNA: TGCACCAGCAGCCTAGGGGCCAAAAGGGATAACCCCACAGATACGCAGTATTTT
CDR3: CTSSLGAKRDNPTDTQYF

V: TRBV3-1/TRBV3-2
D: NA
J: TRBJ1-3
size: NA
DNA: TGTGCCAGCAGCCAACCGCCGGCCCGGGGAAACACCATATATTTT
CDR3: CASSQPPARGNTIYF

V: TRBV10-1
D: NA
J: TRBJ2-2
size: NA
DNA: TGCGCCAGCCGTGAAACAGGGAACACCGGGGAGCTGTTTTTT
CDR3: CASRETGNTGELFF

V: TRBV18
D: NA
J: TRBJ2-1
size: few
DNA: TGTGCCAGCTCACCGCCTCAGGGGGGTGCCTACAATGAGCAGTTCTTC
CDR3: CASSPPQGGAYNEQFF

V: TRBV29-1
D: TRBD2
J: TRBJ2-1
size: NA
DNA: TGCAGCGTTAAGCGGGGGGATGAGCAGTTCTTC
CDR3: CSVKRGDEQFF

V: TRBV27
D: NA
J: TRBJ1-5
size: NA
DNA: TGTGCCAGCAGTTTACTGGCGAATCAGCCCCAGCATTTT
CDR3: CASSLLANQPQHF

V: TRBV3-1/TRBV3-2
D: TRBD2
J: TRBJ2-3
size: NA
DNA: TGTGCCAGCAGGACTAGCGGAGATACGCAGTATTTT
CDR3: CASRTSGDTQYF

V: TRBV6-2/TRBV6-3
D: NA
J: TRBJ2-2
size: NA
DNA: TGTGCCAGCAGTTCGTGGGCGGGTGGGGACACCGGGGAGCTGTTTTTT
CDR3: CASSSWAGGDTGELFF

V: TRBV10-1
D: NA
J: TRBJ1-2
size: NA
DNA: TGCGCCAGCAGTGATACGACCCTCCCCTACACCTTC
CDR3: CASSDTTLPYTF

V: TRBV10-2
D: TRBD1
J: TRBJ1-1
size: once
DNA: TGCGCCAGCAGGGGGACAGGCCAGATGAACACTGAAGCTTTCTTT
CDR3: CASRGTGQMNTEAFF

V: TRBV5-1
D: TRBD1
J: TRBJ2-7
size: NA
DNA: TGCGCCAGCAGCTCCTACTATCCGGGACAGGGGGACGAGCAGTACTTC
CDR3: CASSSYYPGQGDEQYF

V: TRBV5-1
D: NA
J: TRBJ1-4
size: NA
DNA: TGCGCCAGCAGCTTAAACGGTTTCAGGGGCTCGGAAGAAAAACTGTTTTTT
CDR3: CASSLNGFRGSEEKLFF

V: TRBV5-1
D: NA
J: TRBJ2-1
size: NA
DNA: TGCGCCAGCAGCTTGACCGGGGGCCGTTCCTACAATGAGCAGTTCTTC
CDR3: CASSLTGGRSYNEQFF

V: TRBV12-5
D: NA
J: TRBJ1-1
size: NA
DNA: TGTGCTAGTGGTTTTGAGGGGGGAACTGAAGCTTTCTTT
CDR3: CASGFEGGTEAFF

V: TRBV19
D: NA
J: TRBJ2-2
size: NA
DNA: TGTGCCAGTAAAATAGGGGTTAACACCGGGGAGCTGTTTTTT
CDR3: CASKIGVNTGELFF

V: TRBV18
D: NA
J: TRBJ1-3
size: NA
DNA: TGTGCCAGCTCACCACTCGGGGGTGGAGGAAACACCATATATTTT
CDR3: CASSPLGGGGNTIYF

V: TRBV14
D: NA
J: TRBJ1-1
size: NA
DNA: TGTGCCAGCGTCGAGGGAGGGACGAACACTGAAGCTTTCTTT
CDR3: CASVEGGTNTEAFF

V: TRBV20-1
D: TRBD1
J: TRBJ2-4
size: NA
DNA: TGCAGTGGGAGAGAGGGGGCCATTCAGTACTTC
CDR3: CSGREGAIQYF

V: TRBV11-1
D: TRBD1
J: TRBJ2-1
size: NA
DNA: TGTGCCAGCAGCGCCCACAGGGGCTCCTACAATGAGCAGTTCTTC
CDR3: CASSAHRGSYNEQFF

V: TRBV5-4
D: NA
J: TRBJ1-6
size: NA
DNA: TGTGCCAGCAGAGACCAAAATTCACCCCTCCACTTT
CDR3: CASRDQNSPLHF

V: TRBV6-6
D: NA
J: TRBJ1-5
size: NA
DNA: TGTGCCAGCAGTTCCCAGAGTGGAGGTAGGCCCCAGCATTTT
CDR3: CASSSQSGGRPQHF